This TCR beta chain was profiled in a study of identical twins. TCRdb analysed the 5' RACE reads with MiXCR anew, one entry per CDR3 protein. Of about 500,000 distinct CDR3 sequences listed, over 11% are singletons. This CDR3 is 14 amino acids long. The same specimen was also included in a second study, on yellow fever vaccine responses in identical twins.

J is TRBJ2-7 and V is TRBV21-1; the table's D call of TRBD1 was not tested on the DNA. TRBV21-1 is a known pseudogene. The sequenced sample consisted of CD4+ T cells sorted from blood. The sequence derives from a woman between 18 and 30 years old in good health. The CDR3 coding sequence is TGTGCCAGCAGCCGGACAGGAGTAACCTACGAGCAGTACTTC. Translating gives CASSRTGVTYEQYF.